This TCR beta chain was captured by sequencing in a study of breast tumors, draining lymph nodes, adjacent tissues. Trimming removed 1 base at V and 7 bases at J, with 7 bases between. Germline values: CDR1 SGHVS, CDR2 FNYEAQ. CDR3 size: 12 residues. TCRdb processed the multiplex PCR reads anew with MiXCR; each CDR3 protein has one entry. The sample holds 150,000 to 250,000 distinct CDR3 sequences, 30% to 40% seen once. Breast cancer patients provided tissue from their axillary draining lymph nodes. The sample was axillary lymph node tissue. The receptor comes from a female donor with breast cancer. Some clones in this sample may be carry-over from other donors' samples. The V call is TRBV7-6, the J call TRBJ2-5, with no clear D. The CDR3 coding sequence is TGTGCCAGCAGCTTAGAGGCTGGGACCCAGTACTTC. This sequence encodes CASSLEAGTQYF.